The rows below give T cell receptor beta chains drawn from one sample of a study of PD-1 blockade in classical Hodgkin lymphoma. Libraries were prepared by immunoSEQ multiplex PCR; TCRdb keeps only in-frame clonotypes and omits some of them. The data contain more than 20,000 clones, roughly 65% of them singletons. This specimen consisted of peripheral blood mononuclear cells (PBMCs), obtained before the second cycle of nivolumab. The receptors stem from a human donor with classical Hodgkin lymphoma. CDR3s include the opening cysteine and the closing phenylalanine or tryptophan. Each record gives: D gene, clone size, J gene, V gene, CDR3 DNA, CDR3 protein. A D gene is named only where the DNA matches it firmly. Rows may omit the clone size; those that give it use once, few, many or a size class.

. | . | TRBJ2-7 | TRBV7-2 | TGTGCCAGCAGCTCAGCCTTGGAAAGGAAGTACTTC | CASSSALERKYF
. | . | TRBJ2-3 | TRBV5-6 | TGTGCCAGCAGCTTGCCTTACAGGGAAGGATTCACAGATACGCAGTATTTT | CASSLPYREGFTDTQYF
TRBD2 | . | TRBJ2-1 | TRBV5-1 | TGCGCCAGCAGCTTGGATACTAGCGGCAGATCCAATGAGCAGTTCTTC | CASSLDTSGRSNEQFF
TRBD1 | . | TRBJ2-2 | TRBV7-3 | TGTGCCAGCAGCAAGGGACAGGGTCCCGGGGAGCTGTTTTTT | CASSKGQGPGELFF
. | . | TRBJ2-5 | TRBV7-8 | TGTGCCAGCAGCTTAGAAGGCGCGGCCCGACGGGAGACCCAGTACTTC | CASSLEGAARRETQYF
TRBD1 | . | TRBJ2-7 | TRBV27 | TGTGCCAGCAGTTACAGGGGGCGCAACTACGAGCAGTACTTC | CASSYRGRNYEQYF
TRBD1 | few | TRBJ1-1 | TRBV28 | TGTGCCAGCATCCCCGTCCCGGGACAGCTGAACACTGAAGCTTTCTTT | CASIPVPGQLNTEAFF
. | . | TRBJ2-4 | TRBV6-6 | TGTGCCAGCAGAGACGGGTCGAAAAACATTCAGTACTTC | CASRDGSKNIQYF
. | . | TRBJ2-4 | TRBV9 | TGTGCCAGCAGCGTAGGACTGGCGGGGCTTGGGGAAAACATTCAGTACTTC | CASSVGLAGLGENIQYF
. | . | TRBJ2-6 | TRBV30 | TGTGCCTGGAGTGTAAGGGGGACCGGGGCCAACGTCCTGACTTTC | CAWSVRGTGANVLTF
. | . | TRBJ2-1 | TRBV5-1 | TGCGCCAGCAGCACGGAGGGGGTGGCTGAGCAGTTCTTC | CASSTEGVAEQFF
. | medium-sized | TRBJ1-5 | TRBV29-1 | TGCAGCGTTAATGCGGGATCGGATCAGCCCCAGCATTTT | CSVNAGSDQPQHF
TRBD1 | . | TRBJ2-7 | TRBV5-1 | TGCGCCAGCAGACAACCCGGGACAGGGGATTACTACGAGCAGTACTTC | CASRQPGTGDYYEQYF
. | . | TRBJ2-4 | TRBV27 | TGTGCCAGCAGTTCCCGGGTCGCGGGAAACATTCAGTACTTC | CASSSRVAGNIQYF
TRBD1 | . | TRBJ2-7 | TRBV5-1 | TGCGCCAGCAGCTTGGAGGGGACAGGGAGCTACGAGCAGTACTTC | CASSLEGTGSYEQYF
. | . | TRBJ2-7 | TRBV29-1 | TGCAGCGCCGTGGGGCTCTACGAGCAGTACTTC | CSAVGLYEQYF
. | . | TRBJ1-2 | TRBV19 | TGTGCCAGTAGAATGGGGGGGAACTATGGCTACACCTTC | CASRMGGNYGYTF
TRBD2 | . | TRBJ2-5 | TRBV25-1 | TGTGCCAGCACCGACCTAGCGGGGAGCCAAGAGACCCAGTACTTC | CASTDLAGSQETQYF
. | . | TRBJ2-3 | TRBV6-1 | TGTGCCAGCAGTTATCAGACAGATACGCAGTATTTT | CASSYQTDTQYF
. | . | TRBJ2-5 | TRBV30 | TGTGCCTGGGGGGGTGGTACGAAAGAGACCCAGTACTTC | CAWGGGTKETQYF
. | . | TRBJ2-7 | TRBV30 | TGTGCCTGGGACCAGGGGAGGGCCTACGAGCAGTACTTC | CAWDQGRAYEQYF
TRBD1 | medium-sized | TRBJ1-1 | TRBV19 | TGTGCCAGTAGTATGAGAGGGGGCGGAGGTGAAGCTTTCTTT | CASSMRGGGGEAFF
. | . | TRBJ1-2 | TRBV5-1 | TGCGCCAGCAGTTCCTCGGGGGGAGGCTATGGCTACACCTTC | CASSSSGGGYGYTF
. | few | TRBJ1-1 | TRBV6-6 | TGTGCCAGCAGGACAGCCATGAACACTGAAGCTTTCTTT | CASRTAMNTEAFF